Sequencing of this T cell receptor (beta chain) was carried out in a study of shared clonotypes between healthy human individuals. A few counts support this clone. Every subset had its genomic DNA shared out evenly among several immunoSEQ plates. The sequencing of unsorted PBMC DNA took place on ten immunoSEQ deep assay plates. Sequenced by immunoSEQ multiplex PCR; TCRdb stores in-frame clones only, minus some. The sample holds hundreds of thousands of clones, approximately 77% seen once. Sample: PBMCs. This sequence was found in a woman in her thirties or forties in good health. Some clones in this sample may be carry-over from other donors' samples.

The CDR3 region is CASSLGGFQDYGYTF. For the CDR3, the DNA is TGTGCCAGCAGCTTAGGAGGGTTTCAGGACTATGGCTACACCTTC. This chain connects TRBV7-3 to TRBJ1-2; D gene ambiguous. The V gene's germline CDR1 is SGHTA and CDR2 FQGTGA. Deletions cut 2 bases from V and 3 bases from J, with 13 bases between. The CDR3 is 15 residues long.